Below are 10 T cell receptor beta chains sequenced from a single sample in a study of blood T cell repertoires in COVID-19. Sequenced by immunoSEQ multiplex PCR; TCRdb stores in-frame clones only, minus some. The sample includes approximately 220,000 clones, roughly four fifths of them seen just once. The source material was peripheral blood. These receptors all come from a woman aged 25 to 39 who had recovered from COVID-19.

V is TRBV9 and J is TRBJ2-2, with a possible D match to TRBD2 (6 bases). CDR1 and CDR2 (germline): SGDLS, YYNGEE. Trimming cost V 3 bases and J 4 bases, with 16 bases left between them. The CDR3 contains 16 residues. In DNA form, the CDR3 reads TGTGCCAGCAGCGCTAGGACTACACTCGCCACCGGGGAGCTGTTTTTT. Encoded protein: CASSARTTLATGELFF. The full variable domain, with the rest looked up from reference TRBV9 and TRBJ2-2, is DSGVTQTPKHLITATGQRVTLRCSPRSGDLSVYWYQQSLDQGLQFLIQYYNGEERAKGNILERFSAQQFPDLHSELNLSSLELGDSALYFCASSARTTLATGELFFGEGSRLTVL.

The gene calls are TRBV2 and TRBJ1-5; D possibly corresponds to TRBD1 (5 bases). This CDR3 spans 12 amino acids. The V end was cut by 6 bases, the J end by 6 bases, with 9 bases between. The germline V gene encodes CDR1 SNHLY and CDR2 FYNNEI. For the CDR3, the DNA is TGTGCCAGCAGGGGGGAGGGTCAGCCCCAGCATTTT. Amino acid sequence: CASRGEGQPQHF.

The rearrangement joins TRBV5-6 to TRBJ2-7; 12 bases are a match to TRBD2. CDR1 SGHDT and CDR2 YYEEEE come from the germline V gene. Trimming removed 2 bases from V and 5 bases from J; junction bases left unmatched: 8. The CDR3 has 16 residues. CDR3 in amino acids: CASSLTLAGGADEQYF. CDR3 sequence (DNA): TGTGCCAGCAGCTTAACCCTAGCGGGAGGGGCCGACGAGCAGTACTTC.

This clone occurred once. The chain employs TRBV6-6 and TRBJ2-1; a weak D match, TRBD2 (9 bases). Germline V CDR1 and CDR2: MNHNY, SVGAGI (reference sequence). CDR3 length equals 15 residues. Trimming removed 5 bases from V and 5 bases from J, with 16 bases in between. The CDR3 sequence is CASSQGASGDNEQFF. The CDR3 nucleotides are TGTGCCAGCAGTCAGGGGGCTAGCGGGGACAATGAGCAGTTCTTC.

This chain links TRBV4-1 with TRBJ1-5, with 9 bases matching TRBD1. This CDR3 spans 15 amino acids. V trimming: 5 bases; J trimming: 4 bases; junction bases outside the gene matches: 6. Germline V CDR1 and CDR2: MGHRA, YSYEKL. CDR3 sequence: CASSAADRGNQPQHF. CDR3 coding DNA: TGCGCCAGCAGCGCGGCCGACAGGGGGAATCAGCCCCAGCATTTT.

Concerning this clone itself: A read error likely explains this, since a far larger clone differs by one base. CDR3 DNA sequence: TGTGCCAGCAGCGGGACTAGCGGGAGCACAGATACGCAGTATTTT. Amino acids: CASSGTSGSTDTQYF. The chain uses TRBV27 and TRBJ2-3, with TRBD2 matching 12 bases. The CDR3 runs 15 residues. The germline V gene encodes CDR1 MNHEY and CDR2 SMNVEV (reference sequence). V shed 6 bases, J shed 0 bases, and the junction held 1 base outside the gene matches.

This clone was seen more than once but under ten times. The genes are TRBV5-1 and TRBJ2-7; 11 nucleotides line up with TRBD1. Looked up from germline, CDR1 is SGHRS and CDR2 is YFSETQ. The V gene end was trimmed by 4 bases and the J gene end by 5 bases; junction bases not matched to a gene: 8. This CDR3 is 15 amino acids long. The CDR3 coding sequence is TGCGCCAGCAGCCGAACCGGGACAGGGGGGGACGAGCAGTACTTC. Protein: CASSRTGTGGDEQYF.

The chain carries TRBV15 and TRBJ2-1, with 13 bases lining up with TRBD2. The J segment lost 1 base and the V segment lost 0 bases, leaving 12 bases of the junction unmatched. CDR1 is LNHNV and CDR2 is YYDKDF in the germline V gene (reference sequence). This CDR3 region has 21 residues. The CDR3, as DNA: TGTGCCACCAGCAGAGAGCGATCACTAGCGGGAGGGCTAGGTTCCTACAATGAGCAGTTCTTC. Its protein product is CATSRERSLAGGLGSYNEQFF. Looking up the rest from reference TRBV15 and TRBJ2-1 gives the full variable domain: DAMVIQNPRYQVTQFGKPVTLSCSQTLNHNVMYWYQQKSSQAPKLLFHYYDKDFNNEADTPDNFQSRRPNTSFCFLDIRSPGLGDTAMYLCATSRERSLAGGLGSYNEQFFGPGTRLTVL.

This clone appeared a single time. The chain employs TRBV24-1 and TRBJ2-2; 8 bases fit TRBD2. CDR1 and CDR2 from the germline V gene are KGHDR and SFDVKD. The CDR3 sequence is 14 residues long. V lost 9 bases to trimming and J lost 5 bases; unmatched junction nucleotides: 7. The CDR3 nucleotides are TGTGCCACCCAGACTAGCGCTAAGACCGGGGAGCTGTTTTTT. This sequence encodes CATQTSAKTGELFF.

The chain carries TRBV6-5 and TRBJ2-5; TRBD1 matches 7 bases. The CDR3 runs to 15 residues. Per germline, CDR1 MNHEY and CDR2 SVGAGI. V dropped 5 bases and J dropped 6; count of bases not matched to a gene: 12. CDR3 nucleotide sequence: TGTGCCAGCAGTAAGGGGGCCCGCGGTTGGAAGACCCAGTACTTC. This codes for CASSKGARGWKTQYF.